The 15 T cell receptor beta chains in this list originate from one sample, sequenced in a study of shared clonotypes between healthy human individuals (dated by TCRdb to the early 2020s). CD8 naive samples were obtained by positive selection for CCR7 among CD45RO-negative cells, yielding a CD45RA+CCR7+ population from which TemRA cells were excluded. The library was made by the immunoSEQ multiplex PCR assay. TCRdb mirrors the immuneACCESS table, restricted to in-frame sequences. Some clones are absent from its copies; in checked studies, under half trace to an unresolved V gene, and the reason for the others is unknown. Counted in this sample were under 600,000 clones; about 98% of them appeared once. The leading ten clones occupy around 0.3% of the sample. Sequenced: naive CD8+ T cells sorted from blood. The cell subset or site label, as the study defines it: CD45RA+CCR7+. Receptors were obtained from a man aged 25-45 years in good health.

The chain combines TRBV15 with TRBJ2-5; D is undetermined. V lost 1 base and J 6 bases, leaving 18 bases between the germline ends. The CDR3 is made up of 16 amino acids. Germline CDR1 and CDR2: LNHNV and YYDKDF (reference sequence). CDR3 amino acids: CATSRADSGPRKTQYF. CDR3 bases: TGTGCCACCAGCAGAGCAGATTCCGGGCCCCGGAAGACCCAGTACTTC.

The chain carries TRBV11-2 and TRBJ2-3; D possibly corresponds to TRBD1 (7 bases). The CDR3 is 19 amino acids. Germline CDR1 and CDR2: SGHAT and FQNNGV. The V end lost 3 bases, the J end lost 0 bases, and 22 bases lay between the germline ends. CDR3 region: CASSFGGRGYLPSTDTQYF. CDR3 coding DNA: TGTGCCAGCAGCTTCGGGGGCAGGGGGTACCTCCCTAGCACAGATACGCAGTATTTT.

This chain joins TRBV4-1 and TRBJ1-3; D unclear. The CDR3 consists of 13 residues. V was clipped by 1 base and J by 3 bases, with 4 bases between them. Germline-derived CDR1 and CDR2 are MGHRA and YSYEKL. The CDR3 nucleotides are TGCGCCAGCAGCCAAGTACTTGGAAACACCATATATTTT. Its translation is CASSQVLGNTIYF.

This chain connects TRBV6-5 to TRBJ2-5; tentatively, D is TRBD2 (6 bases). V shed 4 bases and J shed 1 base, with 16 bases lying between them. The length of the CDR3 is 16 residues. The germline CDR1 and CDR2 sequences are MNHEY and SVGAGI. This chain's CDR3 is CASSSGTLVTQETQYF. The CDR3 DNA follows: TGTGCCAGCAGTTCGGGGACTCTAGTGACCCAAGAGACCCAGTACTTC.

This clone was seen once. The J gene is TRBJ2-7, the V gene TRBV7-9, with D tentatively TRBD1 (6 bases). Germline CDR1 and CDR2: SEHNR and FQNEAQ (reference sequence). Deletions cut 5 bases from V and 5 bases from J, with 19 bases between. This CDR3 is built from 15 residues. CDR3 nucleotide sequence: TGTGCCAGCAGCACAACCGAACCAGGGGACGACGAGCAGTACTTC. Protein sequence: CASSTTEPGDDEQYF.

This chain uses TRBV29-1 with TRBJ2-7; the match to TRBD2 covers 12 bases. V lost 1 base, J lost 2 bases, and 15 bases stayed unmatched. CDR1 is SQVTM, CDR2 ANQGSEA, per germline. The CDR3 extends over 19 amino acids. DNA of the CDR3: TGCAGCGTTGAAGGGATTGGGACTAGCGGGCCAATTTTAACCTACGAGCAGTACTTC. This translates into CSVEGIGTSGPILTYEQYF.

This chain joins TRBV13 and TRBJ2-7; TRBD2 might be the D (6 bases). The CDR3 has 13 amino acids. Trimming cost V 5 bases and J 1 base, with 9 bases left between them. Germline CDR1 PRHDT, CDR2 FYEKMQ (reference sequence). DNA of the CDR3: TGTGCCAGCAGCCTCGGGACTTCCTACGAGCAGTACTTC. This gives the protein CASSLGTSYEQYF.

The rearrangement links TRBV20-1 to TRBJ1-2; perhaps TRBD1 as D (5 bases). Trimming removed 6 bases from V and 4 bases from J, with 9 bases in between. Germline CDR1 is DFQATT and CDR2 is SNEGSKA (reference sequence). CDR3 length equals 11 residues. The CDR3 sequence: CSAGGIYGYTF. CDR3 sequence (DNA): TGCAGTGCGGGGGGGATCTATGGCTACACCTTC.

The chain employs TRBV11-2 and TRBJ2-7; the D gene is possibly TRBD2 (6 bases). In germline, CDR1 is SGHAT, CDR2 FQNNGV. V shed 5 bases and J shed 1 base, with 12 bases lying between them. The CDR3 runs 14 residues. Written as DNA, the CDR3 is TGTGCCAGCAGCCTACTTGGGGGGTCCTACGAGCAGTACTTC. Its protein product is CASSLLGGSYEQYF.

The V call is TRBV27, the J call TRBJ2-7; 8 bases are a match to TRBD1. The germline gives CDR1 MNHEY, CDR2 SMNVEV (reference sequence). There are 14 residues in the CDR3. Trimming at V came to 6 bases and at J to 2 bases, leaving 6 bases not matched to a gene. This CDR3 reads CASRRRQGTYEQYF. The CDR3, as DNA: TGTGCCAGCAGACGGAGACAGGGGACCTACGAGCAGTACTTC.

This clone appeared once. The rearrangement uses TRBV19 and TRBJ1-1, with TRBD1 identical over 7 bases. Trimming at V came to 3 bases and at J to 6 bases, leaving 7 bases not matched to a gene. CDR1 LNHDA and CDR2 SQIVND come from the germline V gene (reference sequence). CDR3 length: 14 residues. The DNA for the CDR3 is TGTGCCAGTAGTATCGGGCAGGGGGGACCTGAAGCTTTCTTT. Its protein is CASSIGQGGPEAFF.

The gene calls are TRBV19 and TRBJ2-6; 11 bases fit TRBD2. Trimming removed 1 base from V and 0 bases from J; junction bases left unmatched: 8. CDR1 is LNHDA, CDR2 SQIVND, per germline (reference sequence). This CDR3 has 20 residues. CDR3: CASSIVGLAELFSGANVLTF. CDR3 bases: TGTGCCAGTAGTATAGTGGGACTAGCGGAGCTCTTCTCTGGGGCCAACGTCCTGACTTTC.

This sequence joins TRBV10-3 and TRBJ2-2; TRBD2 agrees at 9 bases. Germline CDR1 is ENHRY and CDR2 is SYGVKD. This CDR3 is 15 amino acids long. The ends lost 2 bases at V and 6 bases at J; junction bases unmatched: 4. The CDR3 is CAISEAGGPAGELFF. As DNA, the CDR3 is TGTGCCATCAGTGAGGCGGGAGGGCCCGCCGGGGAGCTGTTTTTT.

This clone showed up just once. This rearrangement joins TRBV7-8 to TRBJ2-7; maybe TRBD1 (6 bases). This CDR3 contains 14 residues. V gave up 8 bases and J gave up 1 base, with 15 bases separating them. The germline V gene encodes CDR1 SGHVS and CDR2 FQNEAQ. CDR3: CASAFRGGSYEQYF. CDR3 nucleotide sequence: TGTGCCAGCGCCTTCAGGGGCGGGTCCTACGAGCAGTACTTC.

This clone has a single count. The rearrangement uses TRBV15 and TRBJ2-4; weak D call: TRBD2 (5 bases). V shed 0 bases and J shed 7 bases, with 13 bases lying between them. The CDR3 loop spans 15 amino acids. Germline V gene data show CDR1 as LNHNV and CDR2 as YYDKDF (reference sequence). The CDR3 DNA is TGTGCCACCAGCAGAGATAGGTATCCGGGGAACATTCAGTACTTC. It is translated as CATSRDRYPGNIQYF. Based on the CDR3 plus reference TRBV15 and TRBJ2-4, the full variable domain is DAMVIQNPRYQVTQFGKPVTLSCSQTLNHNVMYWYQQKSSQAPKLLFHYYDKDFNNEADTPDNFQSRRPNTSFCFLDIRSPGLGDTAMYLCATSRDRYPGNIQYFGAGTRLSVL.